The 14 T cell receptor beta chains given below trace back to one sample, sequenced in a study of blood T cell repertoires in COVID-19. Method: immunoSEQ multiplex PCR; TCRdb's copy keeps in-frame clones and lacks some. Among 160,000 or so clones listed, around 80% were seen once. Specimen: peripheral blood. The receptors shown here come from a man aged 55 to 70 with acute or convalescent COVID-19.

The chain employs TRBV6-5 and TRBJ2-2, with D tentatively TRBD2 (6 bases). Trimming removed 4 bases from V and 5 bases from J, with 11 bases in between. The CDR3 has 14 amino acids. Germline CDR1 reads MNHEY; CDR2 reads SVGAGI. DNA of the CDR3: TGTGCCAGCAGTTCCGAGGGAGGTACCGGGGAGCTGTTTTTT. Its protein is CASSSEGGTGELFF.

The chain combines TRBV6-2 or TRBV6-3 with TRBJ2-7; TRBD1 matches 9 bases. CDR3 length: 16 residues. Per the germline V gene, CDR1 is MNHEY and CDR2 is SVGEGT. Germline trimming cut 4 bases from V and 3 bases from J; bases unmatched to any gene: 10. This chain's CDR3 is CASSSFGTGKFYEQYF. DNA for the CDR3: TGTGCCAGCAGTTCCTTCGGGACAGGGAAGTTCTACGAGCAGTACTTC.

The chain employs TRBV7-2 and TRBJ2-5; no clear D. The CDR3 is 16 amino acids. V was cut by 2 bases and J by 4 bases, with 17 bases left in between. The germline gives CDR1 SGHTA, CDR2 FQGNSA. The CDR3 protein is CASSLRPTAGRETQYF. In nucleotides, the CDR3 is TGTGCCAGCAGCTTAAGACCGACTGCCGGCCGAGAGACCCAGTACTTC.

The rearrangement uses TRBV5-5 and TRBJ1-1, with 7 bases identical to TRBD1. This CDR3 spans 15 amino acids. The trim removed 4 bases at V and 0 bases at J, leaving 6 bases unmatched. Germline CDR1 and CDR2: SGHKS and YYEKEE (reference sequence). CDR3 in amino acids: CASSPGTVVNTEAFF. The CDR3 region has the DNA TGTGCCAGCAGCCCGGGGACAGTCGTGAACACTGAAGCTTTCTTT. Variable domain in full (rest from reference TRBV5-5 and TRBJ1-1): DAGVTQSPTHLIKTRGQQVTLRCSPISGHKSVSWYQQVLGQGPQFIFQYYEKEERGRGNFPDRFSARQFPNYSSELNVNALLLGDSALYLCASSPGTVVNTEAFFGQGTRLTVV.

The chain combines TRBV4-3 with TRBJ2-3, with 10 bases identical to TRBD2. Trimming cost V 0 bases and J 5 bases; bases outside gene matches: 8. Germline CDR1 is LGHNA and CDR2 is YSLEER. The CDR3 has 17 residues. DNA of the CDR3: TGCGCCAGCAGCCAAGAAATCCGGGCTAGCGGGGGAGATACGCAGTATTTT. It specifies CASSQEIRASGGDTQYF.

The gene calls are TRBV4-3 and TRBJ2-7, with TRBD1 matching 8 bases. With 4 bases clipped from V and 9 bases from J, the junction kept 17 bases outside the gene matches. The CDR3 extends over 16 amino acids. CDR1 and CDR2 from the germline V gene are LGHNA and YSLEER. Here the CDR3 DNA reads TGCGCCAGCAGCCCGTTGCCTCCGGGACAGGCATCGAGGCAGTACTTC. This sequence encodes CASSPLPPGQASRQYF.

A few counts support this clone. The chain uses TRBV6-5 and TRBJ2-7; 7 positions agree with TRBD1. The CDR3 length is 13 residues. Germline V gene data show CDR1 as MNHEY and CDR2 as SVGAGI. J was trimmed by 7 bases and V by 2 bases; bases with no gene match: 5. In nucleotides, the CDR3 is TGTGCCAGCAGTTACCCGGGGACAGCGGAGCAGTACTTC. Amino acid sequence: CASSYPGTAEQYF.

The V and J genes are TRBV5-5 and TRBJ1-2; 8 nucleotides line up with TRBD1. Germline V gene data show CDR1 as SGHKS and CDR2 as YYEKEE (reference sequence). Germline trimming cut 4 bases from V and 8 bases from J; bases unmatched to any gene: 4. This CDR3 has 12 residues. The CDR3 sequence: CASSPPGGGYTF. The CDR3 coding sequence is TGTGCCAGCAGCCCGCCAGGGGGCGGCTACACCTTC.

The chain combines TRBV4-1 with TRBJ2-7; 10 positions agree with TRBD1. This CDR3 is 16 amino acids long. Germline trimming cut 5 bases from V and 5 bases from J; bases unmatched to any gene: 12. The V gene's germline CDR1 is MGHRA and CDR2 YSYEKL. The CDR3 DNA sequence: TGCGCCAGCAGCGCGCGATCCGGGACAGGGGTTGACGAGCAGTACTTC. Protein product: CASSARSGTGVDEQYF.

The chain joins TRBV5-4 to TRBJ2-6; D gene unclear. The CDR3 consists of 16 residues. Germline CDR1 reads SGHNT; CDR2 reads YYREEE (reference sequence). Deletions cut 4 bases from V and 0 bases from J, with 11 bases between. The DNA for the CDR3 is TGTGCCAGCAGCCCAACTGTCCCCTCTGGGGCCAACGTCCTGACTTTC. Protein product: CASSPTVPSGANVLTF.

The J gene is TRBJ1-2, the V gene TRBV5-6; 7 bases align to TRBD1. CDR1 is SGHDT and CDR2 is YYEEEE in the germline V gene. Losses at the gene ends were 4 bases for V and 5 bases for J; bases not matched to a gene: 2. This CDR3 is built from 12 residues. In nucleotides, the CDR3 is TGTGCCAGCAGCCGGGACAGTTATGGCTACACCTTC. Translating it yields CASSRDSYGYTF. The variable domain in full, completed from reference TRBV5-6 and TRBJ1-2, reads DAGVTQSPTHLIKTRGQQVTLRCSPKSGHDTVSWYQQALGQGPQFIFQYYEEEERQRGNFPDRFSGHQFPNYSSELNVNALLLGDSALYLCASSRDSYGYTFGSGTRLTVV.

J is TRBJ1-5 and V is TRBV18; maybe TRBD1 (5 bases). The CDR3 runs to 13 residues. The V end was cut by 4 bases, the J end by 4 bases, with 8 bases between. Germline V gives CDR1 KGHSH, CDR2 LQKENI. CDR3 DNA: TGTGCCAGCTCACGAGGGACTAATCAGCCCCAGCATTTT. Its translation is CASSRGTNQPQHF.

This clone has just a few counts. This sequence joins TRBV2 and TRBJ1-5, with TRBD1 as a possible D gene (6 bases). This CDR3 spans 14 amino acids. Trimming took 6 bases from V and 4 from J, leaving 13 bases between them. Per the germline V gene, CDR1 is SNHLY and CDR2 is FYNNEI. The CDR3 here is CASSTGFPNQPQHF. The CDR3 region has the DNA TGTGCCAGCAGCACAGGGTTTCCTAATCAGCCCCAGCATTTT.

This clone was seen only a few times. The CDR3 DNA reads as TGTGCCAGCTGGGACAGGGGACAGGGAAGCAATCAGCCCCAGCATTTT. It translates to CASWDRGQGSNQPQHF. The chain combines TRBV19 with TRBJ1-5, with TRBD1 identical over 10 bases. There are 16 residues in the CDR3. CDR1 and CDR2 from the germline V gene are LNHDA and SQIVND (reference sequence). V shed 9 bases, J shed 1 base, and the junction held 9 bases outside the gene matches.